This T cell receptor (beta chain) was observed in a study of CD8 T cells in ankylosing spondylitis. Study conclusions and caveats: It appeared that ankylosing spondylitis blood was characterized by a TCR beta motif of several highly homologous variants. Certain motif variants had earlier appeared in reactive arthritis synovial fluid and blood.

A word on this clonotype: Its specificity is unknown.

Preparation of TCR beta libraries was done by quantitative 5'-RACE with molecular barcodes. TCRdb redid the calling of the 5' RACE reads with MiXCR, one entry per CDR3 protein. Of about 800,000 distinct CDR3 sequences listed, 10% to 15% are singletons. This receptor was obtained from a male donor with ankylosing spondylitis. Sequenced material: blood, either unsorted or a sorted T cell fraction (not recorded which).

The CDR3 reads CASSFWTSGRTDTQYF. CDR3 nucleotide sequence: TGTGCCAGCAGCTTCTGGACTAGCGGGAGAACAGATACGCAGTATTTT. J is TRBJ2-3 and V is TRBV7-2; 13 bases are shared with TRBD2. This CDR3 is 16 amino acids long. The trim removed 3 bases at V and 3 bases at J, leaving 3 bases unmatched. Per the germline V gene, CDR1 is SGHTA and CDR2 is FQGNSA.